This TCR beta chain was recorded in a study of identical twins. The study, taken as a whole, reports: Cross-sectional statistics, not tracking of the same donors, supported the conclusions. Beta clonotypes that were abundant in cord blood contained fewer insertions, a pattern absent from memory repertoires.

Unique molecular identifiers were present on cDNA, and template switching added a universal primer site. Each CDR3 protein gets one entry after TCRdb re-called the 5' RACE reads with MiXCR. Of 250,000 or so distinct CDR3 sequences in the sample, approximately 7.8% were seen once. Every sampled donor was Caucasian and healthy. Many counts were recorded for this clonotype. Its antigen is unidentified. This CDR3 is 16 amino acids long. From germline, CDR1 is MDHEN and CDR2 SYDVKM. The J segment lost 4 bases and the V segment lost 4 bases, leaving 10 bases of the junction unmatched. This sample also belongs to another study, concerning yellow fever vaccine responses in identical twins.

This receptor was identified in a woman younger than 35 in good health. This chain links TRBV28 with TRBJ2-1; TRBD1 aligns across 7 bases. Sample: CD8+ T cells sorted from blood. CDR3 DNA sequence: TGTGCCAGCAGTTCTCCCACAGGGGCCCTTTACAATGAGCAGTTCTTC. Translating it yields CASSSPTGALYNEQFF.